The sequence of this T cell receptor beta chain was determined in a study of cytomegalovirus exposure and HLA in healthy donors. Study-wide results and limits: Prior analysis indicated that the majority of TCR beta V segments exhibited productivity approximately 90% or approximately 30% of the time. Immune exposure data for these donors was limited to CMV serostatus. Under 20,000 TCR beta sequences were associated with HLA alleles at 0.05 false discovery rate in a later analysis.

The PCR was carried out with 60 Vbeta primers and 13 Jbeta primers. Assay: immunoSEQ multiplex PCR; the TCRdb copy retains only in-frame clones and omits some. The sample lists under 200,000 clones; under 85% were seen once. V dropped 6 bases and J dropped 3; count of bases not matched to a gene: 19. This CDR3 region has 19 residues. Germline loops: CDR1 SEHNR, CDR2 FQNEAQ (reference sequence). A remark on this clone: Its specificity is unknown.

Sequencing was carried out using PBMCs. The receptor comes from a female donor in good health and CMV-seronegative. The chain links TRBV7-9 to TRBJ2-7; TRBD2 matches at 11 bases. In DNA form, the CDR3 reads TGTGCCAGCAGTCAGTCCCCGGGACTAGCGGCATTAGGGTACTACGAGCAGTACTTC. It is translated as CASSQSPGLAALGYYEQYF.